These T cell receptor beta chains were read from a single sample in a study of CD8+CD57+ T cells in acquired aplastic anemia. TCRdb recomputed calls from the reads with MiXCR, one row per CDR3 protein. The data show about 68,000 distinct CDR3 sequences, roughly half seen once. The material sequenced was sorted CD4+, CD8+, or CD8+CD57+ T cells (not recorded which) from PBMCs. Source of these receptors: a human donor in good health, serving as a control. The CDR3 runs from the conserved cysteine through the conserved F or W. A D gene is named only where the DNA matches it firmly. A clone size is listed for some rows: how often the clone was seen (once, few, many), or a class if it is expanded.

TRBV30	TRBD1	TRBJ1-1	.	CAWGPQGEAPF	TGTGCCTGGGGCCCGCAGGGGGAAGCTCCCTTT
TRBV5-1	TRBD1	TRBJ1-3	.	CASSLVAIRQGARNTTYF	TGCGCCAGCAGCTTAGTGGCAATTCGACAGGGGGCCAGAAACACCACATATTTT
TRBV15	.	TRBJ1-6	.	CATSKGIRTNSPLHF	TGTGCCACCAGCAAAGGTATAAGAACTAATTCACCCCTCCACTTT
TRBV12-3/TRBV12-4	.	TRBJ1-5	many	CASSHGGGQPQHF	TGTGCCAGCAGCCACGGGGGGGGACAGCCCCAGCATTTT
TRBV6-1	.	TRBJ1-5	many	CASSPGDGNQPQHF	TGTGCCAGCAGTCCTGGGGACGGGAATCAGCCCCAGCATTTT
TRBV9	TRBD1	TRBJ1-2	.	CAGSVNRGWGYGYTF	TGCGCCGGCAGCGTAAACAGGGGATGGGGCTATGGCTACACCTTC
TRBV18	.	TRBJ2-7	many	CASSPPGWTEQYF	TGTGCCAGCTCACCTCCCGGGTGGACAGAGCAGTACTTC
TRBV6-4	.	TRBJ2-7	.	CASRDGSYEQYF	TGTGCCAGCAGAGACGGCTCCTACGAGCAGTACTTC
TRBV20-1	.	TRBJ2-1	.	CSARAPSGSYNEQFF	TGCAGTGCTAGGGCCCCGTCTGGCTCCTACAATGAGCAGTTCTTC
TRBV7-9	.	TRBJ1-2	.	CASSLPPYGYTF	TGTGCCAGCAGCTTACCTCCCTATGGCTACACCTTC
TRBV7-9	.	TRBJ1-6	.	CASSPQGGNSPLHF	TGTGCCAGCAGCCCCCAGGGTGGTAATTCACCCCTCCACTTT
TRBV11-2	.	TRBJ2-7	.	CASKPQMWAGSSYEQYF	TGTGCCAGCAAACCTCAAATGTGGGCGGGGAGCTCCTACGAGCAGTACTTC
TRBV2	.	TRBJ1-2	.	CASSEYGDGYTF	TGTGCCAGCAGTGAATATGGTGATGGCTACACCTTC
TRBV7-8	.	TRBJ1-2	many	CASSQGRTHGYTF	TGTGCCAGCAGCCAAGGACGGACTCATGGCTACACCTTC
TRBV25-1	TRBD2	TRBJ2-7	.	CASSVGGAYEQYF	TGTGCCAGCAGTGTGGGGGGGGCCTACGAGCAGTACTTC
TRBV11-2	TRBD2	TRBJ2-1	many	CASSHALTSGASYNEQFF	TGTGCCAGCAGCCACGCCCTGACTAGCGGGGCCTCCTACAATGAGCAGTTCTTC
TRBV27	TRBD1	TRBJ1-1	.	CASSFGTGFEAFF	TGTGCCAGCAGTTTTGGGACAGGCTTTGAAGCTTTCTTT
TRBV11-1	TRBD2	TRBJ2-3	many	CASSRLGLAGGQSSTDTQYF	TGTGCCAGCAGTAGGCTTGGACTAGCGGGAGGCCAAAGTAGCACAGATACGCAGTATTTT
TRBV5-1	TRBD1	TRBJ2-6	many	CASSLGTGFPGANVLTF	TGCGCCAGCAGCTTGGGGACAGGGTTCCCTGGGGCCAACGTCCTGACTTTC
TRBV10-2	.	TRBJ2-7	once	CASRIRGPRSSYEQYF	TGCGCCAGCAGGATAAGAGGGCCTCGGTCGTCCTACGAGCAGTACTTC
TRBV15	.	TRBJ1-2	few	CATSRDVEDGYTF	TGTGCCACCAGCAGAGATGTGGAGGATGGCTACACCTTC
TRBV27	.	TRBJ2-3	.	CASSLHLGGSSIDTQYF	TGTGCCAGCAGTTTACATCTCGGCGGCTCTAGCATAGATACGCAGTATTTT
TRBV7-2	TRBD1	TRBJ2-7	.	CASRPGTAPSYEQYF	TGTGCCAGCAGACCTGGGACAGCTCCCTCCTACGAGCAGTACTTC
TRBV7-2	.	TRBJ1-2	.	CASSLALYGYTF	TGTGCCAGCAGCTTAGCCTTGTATGGCTACACCTTC
TRBV19	TRBD2	TRBJ2-7	.	CACSTGLAGSEQYF	TGTGCCTGCAGCACCGGACTAGCGGGTTCCGAGCAGTACTTC
TRBV19	TRBD2	TRBJ2-7	once	CASLPTSGSYEQYF	TGTGCCAGCCTGCCGACTAGCGGCTCCTACGAGCAGTACTTC
TRBV25-1	.	TRBJ2-7	medium-sized	CASSDLPSPPPYEQYF	TGTGCCAGCAGTGACCTTCCTAGCCCCCCACCCTACGAGCAGTACTTC